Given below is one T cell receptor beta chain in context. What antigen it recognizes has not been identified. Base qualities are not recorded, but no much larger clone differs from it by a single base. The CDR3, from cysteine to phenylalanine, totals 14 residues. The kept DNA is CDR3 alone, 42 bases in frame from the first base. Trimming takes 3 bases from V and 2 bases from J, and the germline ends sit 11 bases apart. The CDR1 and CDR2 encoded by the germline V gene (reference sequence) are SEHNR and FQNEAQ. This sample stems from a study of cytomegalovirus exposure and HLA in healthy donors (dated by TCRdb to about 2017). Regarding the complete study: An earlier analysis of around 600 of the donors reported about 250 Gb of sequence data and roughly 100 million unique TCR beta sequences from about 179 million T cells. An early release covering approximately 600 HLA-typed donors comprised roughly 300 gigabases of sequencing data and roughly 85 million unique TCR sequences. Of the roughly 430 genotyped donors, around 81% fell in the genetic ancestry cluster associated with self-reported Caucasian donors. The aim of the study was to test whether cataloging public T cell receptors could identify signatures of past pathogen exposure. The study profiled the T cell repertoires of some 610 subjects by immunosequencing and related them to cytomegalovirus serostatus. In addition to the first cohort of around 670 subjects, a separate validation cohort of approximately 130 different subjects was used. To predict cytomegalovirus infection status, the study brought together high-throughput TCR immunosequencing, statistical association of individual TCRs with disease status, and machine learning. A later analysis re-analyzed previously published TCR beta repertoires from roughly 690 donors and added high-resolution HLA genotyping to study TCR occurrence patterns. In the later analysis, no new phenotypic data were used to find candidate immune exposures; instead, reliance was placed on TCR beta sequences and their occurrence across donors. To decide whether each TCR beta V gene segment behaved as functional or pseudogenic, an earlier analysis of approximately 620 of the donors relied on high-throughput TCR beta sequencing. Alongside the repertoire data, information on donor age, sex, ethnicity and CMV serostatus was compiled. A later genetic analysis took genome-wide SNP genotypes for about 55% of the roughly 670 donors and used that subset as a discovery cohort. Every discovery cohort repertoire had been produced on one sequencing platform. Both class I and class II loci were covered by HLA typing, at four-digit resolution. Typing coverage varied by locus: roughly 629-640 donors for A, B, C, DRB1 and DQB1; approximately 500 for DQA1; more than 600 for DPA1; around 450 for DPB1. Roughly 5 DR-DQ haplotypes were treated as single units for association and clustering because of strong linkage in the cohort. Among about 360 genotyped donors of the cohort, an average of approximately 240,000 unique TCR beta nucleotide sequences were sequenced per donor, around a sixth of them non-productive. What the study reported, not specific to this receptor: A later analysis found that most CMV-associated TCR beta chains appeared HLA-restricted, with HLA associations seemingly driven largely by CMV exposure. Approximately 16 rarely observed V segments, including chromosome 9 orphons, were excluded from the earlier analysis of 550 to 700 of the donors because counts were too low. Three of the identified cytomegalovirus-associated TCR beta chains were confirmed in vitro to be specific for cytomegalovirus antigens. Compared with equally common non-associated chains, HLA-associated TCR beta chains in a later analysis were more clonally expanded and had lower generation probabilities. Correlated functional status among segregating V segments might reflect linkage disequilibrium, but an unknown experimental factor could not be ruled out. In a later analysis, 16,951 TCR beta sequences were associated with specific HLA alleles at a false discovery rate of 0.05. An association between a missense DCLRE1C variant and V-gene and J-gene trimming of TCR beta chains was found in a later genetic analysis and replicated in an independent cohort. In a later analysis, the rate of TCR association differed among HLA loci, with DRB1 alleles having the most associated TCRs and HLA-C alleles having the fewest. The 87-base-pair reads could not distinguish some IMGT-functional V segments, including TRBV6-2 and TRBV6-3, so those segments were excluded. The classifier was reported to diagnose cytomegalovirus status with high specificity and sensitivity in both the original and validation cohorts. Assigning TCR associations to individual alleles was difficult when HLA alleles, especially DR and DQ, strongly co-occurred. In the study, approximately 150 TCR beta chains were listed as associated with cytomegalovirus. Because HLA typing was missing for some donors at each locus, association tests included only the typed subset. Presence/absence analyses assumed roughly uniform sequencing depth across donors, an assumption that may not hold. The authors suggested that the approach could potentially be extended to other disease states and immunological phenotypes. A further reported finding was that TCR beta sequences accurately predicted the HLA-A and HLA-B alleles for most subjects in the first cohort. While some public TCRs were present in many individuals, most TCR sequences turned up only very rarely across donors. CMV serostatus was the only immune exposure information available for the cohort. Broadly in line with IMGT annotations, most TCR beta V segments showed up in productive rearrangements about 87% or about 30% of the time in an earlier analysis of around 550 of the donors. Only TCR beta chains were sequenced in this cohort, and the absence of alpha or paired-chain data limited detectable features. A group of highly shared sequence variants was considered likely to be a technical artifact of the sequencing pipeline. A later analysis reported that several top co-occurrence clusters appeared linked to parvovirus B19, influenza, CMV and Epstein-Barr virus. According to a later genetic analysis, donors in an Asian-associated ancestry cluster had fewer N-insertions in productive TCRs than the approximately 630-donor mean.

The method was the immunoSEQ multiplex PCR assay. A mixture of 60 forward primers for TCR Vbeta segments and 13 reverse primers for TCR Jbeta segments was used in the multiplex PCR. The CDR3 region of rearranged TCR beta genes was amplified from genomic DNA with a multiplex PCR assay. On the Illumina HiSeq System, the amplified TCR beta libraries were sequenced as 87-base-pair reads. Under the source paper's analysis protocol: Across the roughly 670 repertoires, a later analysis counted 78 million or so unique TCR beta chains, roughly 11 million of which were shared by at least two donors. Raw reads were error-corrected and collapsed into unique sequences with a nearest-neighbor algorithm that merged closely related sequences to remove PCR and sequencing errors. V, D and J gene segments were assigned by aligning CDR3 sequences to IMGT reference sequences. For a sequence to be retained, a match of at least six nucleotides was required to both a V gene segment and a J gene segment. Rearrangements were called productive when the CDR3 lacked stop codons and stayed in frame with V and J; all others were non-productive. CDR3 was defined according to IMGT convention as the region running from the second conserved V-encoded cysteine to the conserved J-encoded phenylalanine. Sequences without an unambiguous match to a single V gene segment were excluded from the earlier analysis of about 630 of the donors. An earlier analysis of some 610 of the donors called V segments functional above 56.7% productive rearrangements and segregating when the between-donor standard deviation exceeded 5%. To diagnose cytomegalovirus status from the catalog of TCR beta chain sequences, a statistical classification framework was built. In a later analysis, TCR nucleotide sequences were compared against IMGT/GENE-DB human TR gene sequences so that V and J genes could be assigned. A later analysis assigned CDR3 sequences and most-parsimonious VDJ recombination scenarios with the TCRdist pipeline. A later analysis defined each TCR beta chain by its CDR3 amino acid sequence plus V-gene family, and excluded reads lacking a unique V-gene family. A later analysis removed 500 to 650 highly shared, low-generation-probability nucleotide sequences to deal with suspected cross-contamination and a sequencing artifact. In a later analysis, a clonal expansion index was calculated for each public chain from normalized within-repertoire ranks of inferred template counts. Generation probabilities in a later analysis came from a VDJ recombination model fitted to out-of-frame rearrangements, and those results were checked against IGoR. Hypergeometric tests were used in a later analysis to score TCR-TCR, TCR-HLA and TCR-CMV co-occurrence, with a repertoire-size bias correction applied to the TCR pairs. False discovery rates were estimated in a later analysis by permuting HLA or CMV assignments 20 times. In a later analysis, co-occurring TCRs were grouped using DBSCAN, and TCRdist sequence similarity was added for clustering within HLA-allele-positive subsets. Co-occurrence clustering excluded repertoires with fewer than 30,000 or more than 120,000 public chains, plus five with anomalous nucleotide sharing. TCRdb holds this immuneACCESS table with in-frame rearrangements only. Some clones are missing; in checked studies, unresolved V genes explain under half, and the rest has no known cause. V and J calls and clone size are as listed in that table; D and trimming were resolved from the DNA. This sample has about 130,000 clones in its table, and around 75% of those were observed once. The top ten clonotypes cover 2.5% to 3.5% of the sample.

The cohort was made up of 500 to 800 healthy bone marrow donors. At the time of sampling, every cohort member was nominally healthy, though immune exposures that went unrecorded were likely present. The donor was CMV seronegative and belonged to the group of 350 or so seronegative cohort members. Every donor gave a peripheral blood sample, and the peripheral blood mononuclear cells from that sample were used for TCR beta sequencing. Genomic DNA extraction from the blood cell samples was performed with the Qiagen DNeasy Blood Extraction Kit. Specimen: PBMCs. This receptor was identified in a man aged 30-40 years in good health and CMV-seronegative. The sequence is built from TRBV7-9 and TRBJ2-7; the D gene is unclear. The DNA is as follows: TGTGCCAGCAGCTTCTCGTCAGGTACCTACGAGCAGTACTTC. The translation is CASSFSSGTYEQYF.